This TCR beta chain was sequenced in a study of blood T cell repertoires in COVID-19. The method was immunoSEQ multiplex PCR; TCRdb's version includes in-frame clones alone and lacks a portion of them. The table records over 150,000 clones, roughly 79% of them present only once. V was pared by 2 bases and J by 13 bases, with 9 bases between. Germline V lookup: CDR1 MNHNS, CDR2 SASEGT. This CDR3 has 12 residues. This TCR was sampled from a human donor with acute or convalescent COVID-19. The donor label of this sample is uncertain. The sample consisted of peripheral blood. The chain recombines TRBV6-1 with TRBJ1-6; D might be TRBD1 (6 bases). CDR3 nucleotide sequence: TGTGCCAGCAGTGAACGAAGGGGGCCCCTCCACTTT. Its translation: CASSERRGPLHF.